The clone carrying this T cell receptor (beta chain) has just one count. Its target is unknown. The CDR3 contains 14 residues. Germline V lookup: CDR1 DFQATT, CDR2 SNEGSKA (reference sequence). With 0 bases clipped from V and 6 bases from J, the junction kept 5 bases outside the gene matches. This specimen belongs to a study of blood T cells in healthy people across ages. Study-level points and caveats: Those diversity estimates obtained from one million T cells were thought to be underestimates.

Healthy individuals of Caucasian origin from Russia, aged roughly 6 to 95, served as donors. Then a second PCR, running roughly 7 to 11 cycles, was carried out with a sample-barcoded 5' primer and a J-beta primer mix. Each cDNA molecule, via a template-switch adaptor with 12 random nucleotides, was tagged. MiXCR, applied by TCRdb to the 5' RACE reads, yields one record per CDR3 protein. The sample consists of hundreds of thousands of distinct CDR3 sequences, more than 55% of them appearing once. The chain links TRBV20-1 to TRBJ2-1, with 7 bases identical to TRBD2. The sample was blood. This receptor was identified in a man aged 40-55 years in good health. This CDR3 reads CSAREAGVGNEQFF. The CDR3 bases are TGCAGTGCTAGAGAGGCGGGAGTAGGCAATGAGCAGTTCTTC.